Each of the 20 T cell receptor beta chains below was sequenced from the same sample in a study of molecular identifiers for immune sequencing clone quantification. TCRdb passed the PCR reads through MiXCR, listing each CDR3 protein once. This table has around 480,000 distinct CDR3 sequences, about 21% appearing once. The sample consisted of naive CD8+ T cells from blood, with Jurkat cell RNA spiked in. As to subset: FACS-sorted CD8+CD4-CCR7+CD45RA+ naive T cells. Receptors were obtained from a human donor in good health. Some libraries in this study had Jurkat cell RNA spiked in.

There are many counts of this clonotype. The chain uses TRBV27 and TRBJ2-7; possibly TRBD1 or TRBD2 for D (5 bases each). This CDR3 contains 15 residues. Per the germline V gene, CDR1 is MNHEY and CDR2 is SMNVEV (reference sequence). The germline V and J ends were trimmed by 4 bases and 2 bases, with 15 bases remaining between them. CDR3 protein: CASSSDRDEAYEQYF. The CDR3 DNA is TGTGCCAGCAGTTCAGATCGGGACGAAGCCTACGAGCAGTACTTC.

About this clonotype: At one of its ends the junction is not consistent with the germline gene, which may arise from a read error. The V call is TRBV3-1, the J call TRBJ2-3, with 7 bases fitting TRBD2. The germline CDR1 and CDR2 sequences are LGHDT and YNNKEL (reference sequence). The CDR3 contains 15 residues. CDR3 sequence (DNA): TGTGCCGGCAGCCAGGCGGGAGAGGGACCCGATACGCAGTATTTT. Translated: CAGSQAGEGPDTQYF.

This clonotype was found many times. V and J are TRBV25-1 and TRBJ1-1, with D uncertain. Germline V gene sequence: CDR1 MGHDK, CDR2 SYGVNS. This CDR3 has 13 amino acids. Trimming removed 4 bases at V and 3 bases at J, with 9 bases between. CDR3 bases: TGTGCCAGCAGTGTAATGGAACACACTGAAGCTTTCTTT. This translates into CASSVMEHTEAFF.

This clonotype has at least ten counts. This chain uses TRBV4-1 with TRBJ2-3; 8 bases line up with TRBD2. After removal of 0 bases from V and 4 bases from J, the junction contained 3 bases not matched to a gene. CDR3 length: 15 amino acids. Germline V gives CDR1 MGHRA, CDR2 YSYEKL. The chain's CDR3 is CASSQEWRGADTQYF. The CDR3 nucleotides read TGCGCCAGCAGCCAAGAATGGCGGGGGGCAGATACGCAGTATTTT.

This clonotype was counted between two and nine times. The gene calls are TRBV12-3 or TRBV12-4 and TRBJ1-3; 10 nucleotides match TRBD1. This CDR3 contains 16 residues. The J segment lost 0 bases and the V segment lost 6 bases, leaving 5 bases of the junction unmatched. CDR3 coding DNA: TGTGCCAGCAGGCCGGGACAGGGGTTCTCTGGAAACACCATATATTTT. It yields the protein CASRPGQGFSGNTIYF.

The chain uses TRBV30 and TRBJ1-1; D uncertain. The germline V and J ends were trimmed by 8 bases and 0 bases, with 16 bases remaining between them. Germline V CDR1 and CDR2: GTSNPN, SVGIG (reference sequence). The CDR3 extends over 14 amino acids. CDR3 sequence reads: CAMESPRLNTEAFF. CDR3 nucleotide sequence: TGTGCCATGGAGTCCCCCCGCTTGAACACTGAAGCTTTCTTT.

In its sample, this clonotype was seen a few times. The chain couples TRBV7-3 to TRBJ2-1; 9 bases are a match to TRBD2. The CDR3 is made up of 19 amino acids. Germline CDR1 is SGHTA and CDR2 is FQGTGA. The ends lost 1 base at V and 3 bases at J; junction bases unmatched: 13. The CDR3 DNA reads TGTGCCAGCAGCTTAATCGGGCGGGAGGGCCATCTTCTCTACAATGAGCAGTTCTTC. It codes for CASSLIGREGHLLYNEQFF. The entire variable domain, with the rest obtained from reference TRBV7-3 and TRBJ2-1, is as follows: GAGVSQTPSNKVTEKGKYVELRCDPISGHTALYWYRQSLGQGPEFLIYFQGTGAADDSGLPNDRFFAVRPEGSVSTLKIQRTERGDSAVYLCASSLIGREGHLLYNEQFFGPGTRLTVL.

Many counts were recorded for this clonotype. Mismatch with germline at one junction end may stem from a read error. The CDR3 sequence: CASSTGTGIYEQYF. Here the CDR3 DNA reads TGCGCCAGCAGCACCGGGACAGGGATCTACGAGCAGTACTTC. The V call is TRBV19, the J call TRBJ2-7, with TRBD1 matching over 9 bases. CDR1 is LNHDA and CDR2 is SQIVND in the germline V gene (reference sequence). The CDR3 runs to 14 residues. Full variable domain (rest looked up from reference TRBV19 and TRBJ2-7): DGGITQSPKYLFRKEGQNVTLSCEQNLNHDAMYWYRQDPGQGLRLIYYSQIVNDFQKGDIAEGYSVSREKKESFPLTVTSAQKNPTAFYLCASSTGTGIYEQYFGPGTRLTVT.

This clonotype was recorded at least ten times. This chain joins TRBV15 and TRBJ2-1; D may be TRBD1 or TRBD2 (6 bases each). Germline V gene data show CDR1 as LNHNV and CDR2 as YYDKDF (reference sequence). The ends were cut back, 5 bases at V and 7 bases at J, with 12 bases in the middle. The CDR3 is 13 amino acids. The CDR3 nucleotides read TGTGCCACCAGCTCAACAGGGAGGAATGAGCAGTTCTTC. Protein: CATSSTGRNEQFF.

The rearrangement links TRBV20-1 to TRBJ2-3; 9 bases fit TRBD2. This CDR3 region has 15 residues. V was clipped by 3 bases and J by 2 bases; unmatched bases: 6. CDR1 is DFQATT and CDR2 is SNEGSKA in the germline V gene (reference sequence). The CDR3 here is CSASATSGSTDTQYF. The CDR3 nucleotides are TGCAGTGCTAGCGCGACTAGCGGATCCACAGATACGCAGTATTTT.

This clonotype was observed many times. The chain is built from TRBV12-3 or TRBV12-4 and TRBJ1-5; D might be TRBD1 (6 bases). V was cut by 6 bases and J by 7 bases, with 16 bases left in between. The CDR3 covers 14 residues. The CDR3 DNA follows: TGTGCCAGCAGCCGAGGCGGGGGCGAGCAGCCCCAGCATTTT. Protein: CASSRGGGEQPQHF.

This clonotype has more than one count but fewer than ten. The genes are TRBV6-5 and TRBJ1-2; D possibly corresponds to TRBD1 (6 bases). Per germline, CDR1 MNHEY and CDR2 SVGAGI. With 2 bases removed from V and 2 bases from J, the gap between germline ends came to 15 bases. CDR3 size: 16 residues. The CDR3 sequence is CASSYVAGASNYGYTF. The CDR3 DNA reads TGTGCCAGCAGTTACGTGGCAGGGGCTTCAAACTATGGCTACACCTTC.

On this clonotype itself: Lacking the conserved final phenylalanine or tryptophan, this CDR3 likely reflects a read error. The V gene is TRBV25-1, the J gene TRBJ1-4; 7 bases agree with TRBD1. The CDR3 is 11 residues long. The junction had 0 bases not matched to a gene; V was cut back by 6 bases and J by 8 bases. CDR1 and CDR2 from the germline V gene are MGHDK and SYGVNS. The CDR3 reads CASRTGEKLFS. In nucleotides, the CDR3 is TGTGCCAGCAGGACAGGGGAAAAACTGTTTTCT.

This clonotype was recorded many times. V usage is TRBV7-2 and J usage is TRBJ2-5, with 10 bases lining up with TRBD1. The length of the CDR3 is 18 residues. The germline V gene has CDR1 SGHTA and CDR2 FQGNSA. V was pared by 5 bases and J by 2 bases, with 14 bases of the junction left unmatched. The CDR3 DNA follows: TGTGCCAGCAGCCCTCCGACAGGGGGCGTACCAATTCAAGAGACCCAGTACTTC. This codes for CASSPPTGGVPIQETQYF.

Many counts were recorded for this clonotype. The chain is built from TRBV7-8 and TRBJ1-5; D is undetermined. Germline values: CDR1 SGHVS, CDR2 FQNEAQ. CDR3 length: 19 amino acids. V was shortened by 1 base and J by 6 bases, with 25 bases between the two germline ends. The chain's CDR3 is CASSLVPRANRVGRQPQHF. CDR3 coding DNA: TGTGCCAGCAGCTTAGTGCCGCGAGCCAACAGAGTGGGTCGTCAGCCCCAGCATTTT.

V is TRBV6-2 or TRBV6-3 and J is TRBJ1-1; TRBD1 matches 8 bases. The germline CDR1 and CDR2 sequences are MNHEY and SVGEGT. The V and J ends lost 8 bases and 4 bases, in that order; junction bases with no gene match: 9. The CDR3 is 14 residues long. CDR3 coding DNA: TGTGCCAGCTGGGGGCAGGGGGCGAGCACTGAAGCTTTCTTT. Translation gives CASWGQGASTEAFF.

The chain uses TRBV6-5 and TRBJ1-6; perhaps TRBD1 as D (5 bases). The germline gives CDR1 MNHEY, CDR2 SVGAGI. The CDR3 contains 16 residues. With 6 bases removed from V and 6 bases from J, the gap between germline ends came to 18 bases. In DNA, the CDR3 is TGTGCCAGCAGCCGGACAAGGTCCCCGCCTAATTCACCCCTCCACTTT. Its protein is CASSRTRSPPNSPLHF.

The sample holds a few counts of this clonotype. The rearrangement links TRBV18 to TRBJ1-5; 7 nucleotides agree with TRBD1. The V gene's germline CDR1 is KGHSH and CDR2 LQKENI. The CDR3 consists of 14 residues. V gave up 5 bases and J gave up 3 bases; unmatched junction bases: 4. The CDR3 protein is CASSGGTDNQPQHF. The CDR3 bases are TGTGCCAGCTCAGGCGGGACAGACAATCAGCCCCAGCATTTT.

The CDR3, as DNA: TGTGCCAGCAGTTCCATGACAGGGTATCCGCGGGATACGCAGTATTTT. Protein: CASSSMTGYPRDTQYF. The chain recombines TRBV27 with TRBJ2-3; 7 bases agree with TRBD1. The germline CDR1 and CDR2 sequences are MNHEY and SMNVEV (reference sequence). Germline trimming cut 4 bases from V and 6 bases from J; bases unmatched to any gene: 13. The CDR3 spans 16 residues.

The rearrangement links TRBV4-3 to TRBJ1-5, with D tentatively TRBD1 (5 bases). Germline V gene sequence: CDR1 LGHNA, CDR2 YSLEER. V lost 4 bases and J lost 6, with 16 bases in between. The CDR3 consists of 15 residues. In DNA, the CDR3 is TGCGCCAGCAGCCCTAGTTGGGCAGGGAGTCAGCCCCAGCATTTT. Its protein product is CASSPSWAGSQPQHF.